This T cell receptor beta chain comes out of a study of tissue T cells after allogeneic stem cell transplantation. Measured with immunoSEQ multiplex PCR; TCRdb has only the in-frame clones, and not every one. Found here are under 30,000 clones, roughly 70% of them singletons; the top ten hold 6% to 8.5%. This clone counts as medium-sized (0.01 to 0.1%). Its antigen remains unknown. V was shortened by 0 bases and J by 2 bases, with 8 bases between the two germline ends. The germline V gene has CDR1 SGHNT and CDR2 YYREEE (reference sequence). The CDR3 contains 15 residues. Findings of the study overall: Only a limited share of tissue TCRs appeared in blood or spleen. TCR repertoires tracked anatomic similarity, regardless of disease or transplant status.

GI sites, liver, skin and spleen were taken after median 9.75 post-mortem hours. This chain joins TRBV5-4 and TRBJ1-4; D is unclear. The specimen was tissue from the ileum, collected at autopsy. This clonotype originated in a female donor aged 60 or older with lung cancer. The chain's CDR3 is CASSLAGRTNEKLFF. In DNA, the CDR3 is TGTGCCAGCAGCTTGGCGGGGAGGACTAATGAAAAACTGTTTTTT.